These T cell receptor beta chains were read from a single sample in a study of beta chain features in type 1 diabetes. Clones were sequenced by immunoSEQ multiplex PCR, and TCRdb holds only the in-frame ones, with some missing. The table includes 70,000 to 90,000 clones, roughly 34% detected once. The sequenced material came from stem cell memory CD4+ T cells from blood. The receptor set was obtained from a woman between 18 and 29 years old in good health. Each CDR3 is given with its conserved first and last residue. The D gene is left open where the match is weak. Clone size, where shown, is once, few, many, or a class for clones that have expanded.

cdr3_nt: TGTGCCAGTAGTGTCCGACAGGGGTGGACCGGGGAGCTGTTTTTT; cdr3_aa: CASSVRQGWTGELFF; clone_size: NA; j_call: TRBJ2-2; d_call: TRBD1; cdr3_length: 15; v_call: TRBV19
cdr3_nt: TGTGCCAGCAGCAGGCTAGCGGGGGTTAATGAGCAGTTCTTC; cdr3_aa: CASSRLAGVNEQFF; clone_size: once; j_call: TRBJ2-1; d_call: TRBD2; cdr3_length: 14; v_call: TRBV7-9
cdr3_nt: TGCGCCAGCAGCCCGACAGCTGCAACTAATGAAAAACTGTTTTTT; cdr3_aa: CASSPTAATNEKLFF; clone_size: NA; j_call: TRBJ1-4; d_call: NA; cdr3_length: 15; v_call: TRBV5-1
cdr3_nt: TGTGCCAGCTCACTGCAGGGGCCGCCATCTGAAGCTTTCTTT; cdr3_aa: CASSLQGPPSEAFF; clone_size: NA; j_call: TRBJ1-1; d_call: NA; cdr3_length: 14; v_call: TRBV18
cdr3_nt: TGTGCCAGCAGCTTAGGACAGTTCTATGGCTACACCTTC; cdr3_aa: CASSLGQFYGYTF; clone_size: NA; j_call: TRBJ1-2; d_call: NA; cdr3_length: 13; v_call: TRBV5-6
cdr3_nt: TGCGCCAGCAGCCGGACTAGCGGGAGCCCTCCAGGCGAGCAGTTCTTC; cdr3_aa: CASSRTSGSPPGEQFF; clone_size: few; j_call: TRBJ2-1; d_call: TRBD2; cdr3_length: 16; v_call: TRBV23-1
cdr3_nt: TGTGCCAGCAGACGAGGGACTAGCGGGAGAGGGTCCTACGAGCAGTACTTC; cdr3_aa: CASRRGTSGRGSYEQYF; clone_size: NA; j_call: TRBJ2-7; d_call: TRBD2; cdr3_length: 17; v_call: TRBV2
cdr3_nt: TGTGCCAGCAGCGTCGTACAGGGAACTGAAGCTTTCTTT; cdr3_aa: CASSVVQGTEAFF; clone_size: few; j_call: TRBJ1-1; d_call: NA; cdr3_length: 13; v_call: TRBV9
cdr3_nt: TGTGCCAGTAGTCTTCCGGGACTAGCGGGAGGGATAAATGAGCAGTTCTTC; cdr3_aa: CASSLPGLAGGINEQFF; clone_size: NA; j_call: TRBJ2-1; d_call: TRBD2; cdr3_length: 17; v_call: TRBV19
cdr3_nt: TGTGCCAGCAACCCACAGGGGGCAAGACAGCCCCAGCATTTT; cdr3_aa: CASNPQGARQPQHF; clone_size: few; j_call: TRBJ1-5; d_call: TRBD1; cdr3_length: 14; v_call: TRBV7-8
cdr3_nt: TGCGCCAGCAGCAGACAGGGCATGGGAGGCACTGAAGCTTTCTTT; cdr3_aa: CASSRQGMGGTEAFF; clone_size: few; j_call: TRBJ1-1; d_call: TRBD1; cdr3_length: 15; v_call: TRBV5-1
cdr3_nt: TGTGCCAGCAGCGTTGGAGCGGGAGGGACAGATACGCAGTATTTT; cdr3_aa: CASSVGAGGTDTQYF; clone_size: few; j_call: TRBJ2-3; d_call: TRBD2; cdr3_length: 15; v_call: TRBV9
cdr3_nt: TGTGCCAGCAGCGTAGCCCAAAGGGGACAGTTGAACACCGGGGAGCTGTTTTTT; cdr3_aa: CASSVAQRGQLNTGELFF; clone_size: NA; j_call: TRBJ2-2; d_call: TRBD1; cdr3_length: 18; v_call: TRBV9
cdr3_nt: TGTGCCAGCAGTTACGGCAGGGTAGCTGGAAACACCATATATTTT; cdr3_aa: CASSYGRVAGNTIYF; clone_size: NA; j_call: TRBJ1-3; d_call: NA; cdr3_length: 15; v_call: TRBV6-5
cdr3_nt: TGTGCCAGCAGCTTAGATGGACAGGATTCCTACGAGCAGTACTTC; cdr3_aa: CASSLDGQDSYEQYF; clone_size: NA; j_call: TRBJ2-7; d_call: TRBD1; cdr3_length: 15; v_call: TRBV11-2
cdr3_nt: TGTGCCATCAGTGACTTAGGGGCCACCTATGGCTACACCTTC; cdr3_aa: CAISDLGATYGYTF; clone_size: few; j_call: TRBJ1-2; d_call: NA; cdr3_length: 14; v_call: TRBV10-3
cdr3_nt: TGTGCCAGCAGCTTAGACAGCTCCTACGAGCAGTACTTC; cdr3_aa: CASSLDSSYEQYF; clone_size: NA; j_call: TRBJ2-7; d_call: NA; cdr3_length: 13; v_call: TRBV7-9
cdr3_nt: TGCGCCAGCAGCCTCTCAGGGTTGGACACTGAAGCTTTCTTT; cdr3_aa: CASSLSGLDTEAFF; clone_size: few; j_call: TRBJ1-1; d_call: NA; cdr3_length: 14; v_call: TRBV5-1
cdr3_nt: TGCGCCAGCAGCTTGGCCGGACTAGCCGAGGGTAGCGAGCAGTACTTC; cdr3_aa: CASSLAGLAEGSEQYF; clone_size: few; j_call: TRBJ2-7; d_call: TRBD2; cdr3_length: 16; v_call: TRBV5-1
cdr3_nt: TGCGCCAGCAGCCGGACCAGACAGGACGCCTACGAGCAGTACTTC; cdr3_aa: CASSRTRQDAYEQYF; clone_size: many; j_call: TRBJ2-7; d_call: NA; cdr3_length: 15; v_call: TRBV4-1
cdr3_nt: TGTGCCAGTAGTATAGGACTCCTGAGCTCCTACAATGAGCAGTTCTTC; cdr3_aa: CASSIGLLSSYNEQFF; clone_size: NA; j_call: TRBJ2-1; d_call: NA; cdr3_length: 16; v_call: TRBV19
cdr3_nt: TGTGCCACTATAAGGGGAAGGGCAGCTTTCTTT; cdr3_aa: CATIRGRAAFF; clone_size: few; j_call: TRBJ1-1; d_call: NA; cdr3_length: 11; v_call: TRBV19
cdr3_nt: TGCGCCAGCAGCTTGGAAGGGAGTTTAGGCACCGGGGAGCTGTTTTTT; cdr3_aa: CASSLEGSLGTGELFF; clone_size: NA; j_call: TRBJ2-2; d_call: NA; cdr3_length: 16; v_call: TRBV5-1
cdr3_nt: TGCGCCAGCAGCCAAACCAGACAGTACGAGCAGTACTTC; cdr3_aa: CASSQTRQYEQYF; clone_size: NA; j_call: TRBJ2-7; d_call: NA; cdr3_length: 13; v_call: TRBV4-3
cdr3_nt: TGTGCCAGCTCACCAGGGGGCGCCTCTGGCTACACCTTC; cdr3_aa: CASSPGGASGYTF; clone_size: NA; j_call: TRBJ1-2; d_call: NA; cdr3_length: 13; v_call: TRBV18
cdr3_nt: TGTGCCAGCAGCCCTGGACAGGGGGTCACAGATACGCAGTATTTT; cdr3_aa: CASSPGQGVTDTQYF; clone_size: NA; j_call: TRBJ2-3; d_call: TRBD1; cdr3_length: 15; v_call: TRBV11-3
cdr3_nt: TGTGCCAGCTCACCCCGGCAGGCCACAACTAATGAAAAACTGTTTTTT; cdr3_aa: CASSPRQATTNEKLFF; clone_size: NA; j_call: TRBJ1-4; d_call: NA; cdr3_length: 16; v_call: TRBV18
cdr3_nt: TGTGCCAGCAGCCGAGACGGCGGGGCCGCCTACGAGCAGTACTTC; cdr3_aa: CASSRDGGAAYEQYF; clone_size: NA; j_call: TRBJ2-7; d_call: NA; cdr3_length: 15; v_call: TRBV7-9